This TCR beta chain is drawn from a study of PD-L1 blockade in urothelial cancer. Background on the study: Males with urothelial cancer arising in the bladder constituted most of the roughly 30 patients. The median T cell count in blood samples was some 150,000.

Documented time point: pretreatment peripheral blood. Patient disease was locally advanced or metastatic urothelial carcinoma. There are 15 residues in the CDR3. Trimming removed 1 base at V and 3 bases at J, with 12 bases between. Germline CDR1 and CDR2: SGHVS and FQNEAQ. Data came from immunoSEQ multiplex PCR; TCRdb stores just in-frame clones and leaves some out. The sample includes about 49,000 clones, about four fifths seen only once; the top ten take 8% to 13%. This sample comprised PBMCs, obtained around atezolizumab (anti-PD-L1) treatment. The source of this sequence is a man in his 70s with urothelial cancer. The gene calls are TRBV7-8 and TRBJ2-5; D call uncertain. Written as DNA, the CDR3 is TGTGCCAGCAGCTTAGGTCGAGGCTTCGAAGAGACCCAGTACTTC. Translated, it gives CASSLGRGFEETQYF. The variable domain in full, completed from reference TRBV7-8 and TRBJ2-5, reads GAGVSQSPRYKVAKRGQDVALRCDPISGHVSLFWYQQALGQGPEFLTYFQNEAQLDKSGLPSDRFFAERPEGSVSTLKIQRTQQEDSAVYLCASSLGRGFEETQYFGPGTRLLVL.